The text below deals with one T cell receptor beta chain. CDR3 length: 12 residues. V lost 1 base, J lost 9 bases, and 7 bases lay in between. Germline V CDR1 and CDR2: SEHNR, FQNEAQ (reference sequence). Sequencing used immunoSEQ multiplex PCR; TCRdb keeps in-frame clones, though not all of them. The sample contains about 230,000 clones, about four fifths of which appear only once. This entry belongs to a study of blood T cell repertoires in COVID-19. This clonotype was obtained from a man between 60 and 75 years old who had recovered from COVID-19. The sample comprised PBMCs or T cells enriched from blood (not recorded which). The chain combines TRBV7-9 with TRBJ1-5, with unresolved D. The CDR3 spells CASSLDRGPQHF. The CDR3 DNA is TGTGCCAGCAGCTTAGATCGCGGGCCCCAGCATTTT.